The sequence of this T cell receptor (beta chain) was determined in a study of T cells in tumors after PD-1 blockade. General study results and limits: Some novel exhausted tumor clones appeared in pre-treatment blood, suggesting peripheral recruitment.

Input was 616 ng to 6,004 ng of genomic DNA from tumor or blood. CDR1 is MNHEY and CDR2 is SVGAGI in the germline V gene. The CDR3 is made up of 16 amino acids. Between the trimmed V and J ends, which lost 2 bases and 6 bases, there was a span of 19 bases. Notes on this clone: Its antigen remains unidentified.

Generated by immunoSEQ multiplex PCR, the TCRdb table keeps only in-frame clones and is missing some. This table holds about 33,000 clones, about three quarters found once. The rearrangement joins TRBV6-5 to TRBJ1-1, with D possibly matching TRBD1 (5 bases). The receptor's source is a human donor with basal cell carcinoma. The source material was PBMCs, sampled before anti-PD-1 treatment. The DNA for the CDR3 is TGTGCCAGCAGTTACCGGGGTCTGGGGCGTCGGGCTGAAGCTTTCTTT. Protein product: CASSYRGLGRRAEAFF.